Presented here are 8 T cell receptor beta chains from one specimen sequenced in a study of CD8 T cells in Susac syndrome. RNA amounts of about 0.5 to 1 ug underwent reverse transcription with random hexamers. Each CDR3 protein gets one entry after TCRdb re-called the immunoSEQ multiplex PCR reads with MiXCR. The data contain approximately 140,000 distinct CDR3 sequences, 80% of them seen just once; the ten biggest clones take up approximately 0.51%. Sequenced: CD8+ T cells from PBMCs. All receptors come from a human donor with multiple sclerosis.

This clonotype was detected a few times. V gene TRBV4-3 combines with J gene TRBJ1-1; the D is unclear. Germline values: CDR1 LGHNA, CDR2 YSLEER. The V gene lost 0 bases and the J gene lost 12 bases, with 20 bases spanning the gap. The CDR3 is 15 residues long. This CDR3 is CASSQDRRLGIGSFF. The DNA of the CDR3 is TGCGCCAGCAGCCAAGACCGTAGGCTGGGCATAGGATCTTTCTTT.

This chain joins TRBV7-3 and TRBJ2-1, with D perhaps given as TRBD1 or TRBD2 (5 bases each). The germline CDR1 and CDR2 sequences are SGHTA and FQGTGA. V lost 2 bases to trimming and J lost 5 bases, with 19 bases between them. The CDR3 has 17 residues. CDR3 sequence (DNA): TGTGCCAGCAGCTTATTCGAGAGGCTGGGGGAGAACAATGAGCAGTTCTTC. The encoded protein is CASSLFERLGENNEQFF.

This clonotype was seen more than once but under ten times. J is TRBJ2-1 and V is TRBV19; 9 nucleotides match TRBD2. CDR3 length: 15 residues. The germline gives CDR1 LNHDA, CDR2 SQIVND (reference sequence). Trimming at V came to 5 bases and at J to 0 bases, leaving 2 bases not matched to a gene. The CDR3: CASSLSGSSYNEQFF. CDR3 DNA sequence: TGTGCCAGTAGTCTTAGCGGGAGCTCCTACAATGAGCAGTTCTTC. Filled out from reference TRBV19 and TRBJ2-1, the complete variable domain reads DGGITQSPKYLFRKEGQNVTLSCEQNLNHDAMYWYRQDPGQGLRLIYYSQIVNDFQKGDIAEGYSVSREKKESFPLTVTSAQKNPTAFYLCASSLSGSSYNEQFFGPGTRLTVL.

This rearrangement joins TRBV10-3 to TRBJ2-2; perhaps TRBD2 as D (5 bases). The V gene lost 7 bases and the J gene lost 7 bases, with 16 bases spanning the gap. Germline V gene sequence: CDR1 ENHRY, CDR2 SYGVKD. This CDR3 is built from 14 residues. The CDR3 is CAIMRVKDGGELFF. The CDR3 region has the DNA TGTGCCATCATGAGGGTGAAGGATGGCGGGGAGCTGTTTTTT.

V gene TRBV6-1 combines with J gene TRBJ1-5, with no clear D. V lost 6 bases, J lost 2 bases, and 14 bases lay in between. The CDR3 has 15 amino acids. Germline-derived CDR1 and CDR2 are MNHNS and SASEGT. DNA for the CDR3: TGTGCCAGCAGCCGGAGGGCGGTTGGCAATCAGCCCCAGCATTTT. Translating it yields CASSRRAVGNQPQHF.

This chain connects TRBV30 to TRBJ1-3, with D hard to call. This CDR3 is 12 amino acids long. Per germline, CDR1 GTSNPN and CDR2 SVGIG (reference sequence). V lost 4 bases, J lost 6 bases, and 10 bases lay in between. This CDR3 is CAWTTAVNTIYF. The CDR3 DNA reads TGTGCCTGGACTACAGCTGTAAACACCATATATTTT.

In this sample, this clonotype turned up once. The chain carries TRBV11-2 and TRBJ2-1, with TRBD2 as a possible D gene (5 bases). V lost 3 bases to trimming and J lost 10 bases, with 13 bases between them. The length of the CDR3 is 13 residues. The V gene's germline CDR1 is SGHAT and CDR2 FQNNGV. CDR3 nucleotide sequence: TGTGCCAGCAGCTTCGGACTCCCTGGGGAGCAGTTCTTC. Translated, it gives CASSFGLPGEQFF.

This chain uses TRBV3-1 with TRBJ2-7, with TRBD1 identical over 9 bases. CDR3 size: 17 residues. V lost 3 bases to trimming and J lost 3 bases; unmatched junction nucleotides: 12. Germline V CDR1 and CDR2: LGHDT, YNNKEL (reference sequence). The DNA of the CDR3 is TGTGCCAGCAGCCACGCACTCTGGACAGGGGATCACTACGAGCAGTACTTC. It is translated as CASSHALWTGDHYEQYF.